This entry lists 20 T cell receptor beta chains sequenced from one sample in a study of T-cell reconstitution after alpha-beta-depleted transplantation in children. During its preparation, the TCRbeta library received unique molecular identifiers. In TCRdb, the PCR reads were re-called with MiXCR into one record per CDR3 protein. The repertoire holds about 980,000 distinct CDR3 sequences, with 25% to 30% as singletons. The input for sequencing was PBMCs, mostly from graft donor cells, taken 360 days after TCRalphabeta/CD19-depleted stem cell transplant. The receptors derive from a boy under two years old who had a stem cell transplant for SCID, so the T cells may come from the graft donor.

CDR3 DNA: TGTGCCAGCAGCGCCAATACAGGGGCATTGGGCTATGGCTACACCTTC. Protein sequence: CASSANTGALGYGYTF. The chain has TRBV9 and TRBJ1-2; the match to TRBD1 covers 7 bases. The CDR3 is 16 amino acids. J was trimmed by 4 bases and V by 3 bases; bases with no gene match: 12. Germline CDR1 is SGDLS and CDR2 is YYNGEE.

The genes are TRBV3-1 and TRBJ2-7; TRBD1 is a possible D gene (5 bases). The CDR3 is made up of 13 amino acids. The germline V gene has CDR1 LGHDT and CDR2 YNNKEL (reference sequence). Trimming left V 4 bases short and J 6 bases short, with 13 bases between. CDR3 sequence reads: CASSLAQAREQYF. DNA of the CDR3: TGTGCCAGCAGCCTTGCACAGGCTCGCGAGCAGTACTTC.

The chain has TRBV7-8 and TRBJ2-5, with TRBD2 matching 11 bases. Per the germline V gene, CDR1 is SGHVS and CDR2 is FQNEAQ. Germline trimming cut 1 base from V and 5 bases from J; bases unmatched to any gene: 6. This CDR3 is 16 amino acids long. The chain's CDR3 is CASSLVLAGGEETQYF. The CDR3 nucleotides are TGTGCCAGCAGCTTAGTCCTAGCGGGGGGAGAGGAGACCCAGTACTTC. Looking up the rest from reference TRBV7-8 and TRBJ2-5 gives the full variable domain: GAGVSQSPRYKVAKRGQDVALRCDPISGHVSLFWYQQALGQGPEFLTYFQNEAQLDKSGLPSDRFFAERPEGSVSTLKIQRTQQEDSAVYLCASSLVLAGGEETQYFGPGTRLLVL.

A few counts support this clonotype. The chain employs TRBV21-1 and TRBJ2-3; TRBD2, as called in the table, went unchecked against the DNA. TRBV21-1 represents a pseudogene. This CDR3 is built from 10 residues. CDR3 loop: CASSAGTGYF. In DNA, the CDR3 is TGTGCCAGCAGCGCGGGGACTGGGTATTTT.

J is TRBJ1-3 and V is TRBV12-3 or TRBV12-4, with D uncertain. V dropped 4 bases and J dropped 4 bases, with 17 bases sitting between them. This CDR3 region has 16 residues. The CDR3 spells CASSSRGPVKGNTIYF. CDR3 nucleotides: TGTGCCAGCAGTTCGCGAGGTCCGGTGAAAGGAAACACCATATATTTT.

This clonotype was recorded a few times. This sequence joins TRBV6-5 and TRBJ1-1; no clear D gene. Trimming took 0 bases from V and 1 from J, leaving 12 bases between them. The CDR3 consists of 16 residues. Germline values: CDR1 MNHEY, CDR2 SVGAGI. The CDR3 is CASSYSVPGQNTEAFF. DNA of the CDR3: TGTGCCAGCAGTTACTCCGTTCCCGGTCAGAACACTGAAGCTTTCTTT.

CDR3 DNA: TGTGCCAGCAGTGAATGGGGACAGTCTACGGGCTACACCTTC. Encoded protein: CASSEWGQSTGYTF. The chain has TRBV2 and TRBJ1-2, with 7 nucleotides matching TRBD1. This CDR3 region has 14 residues. Germline V lookup: CDR1 SNHLY, CDR2 FYNNEI. V lost 2 bases, J lost 8 bases, and 8 bases stayed unmatched. Based on the CDR3 plus reference TRBV2 and TRBJ1-2, the full variable domain is EPEVTQTPSHQVTQMGQEVILRCVPISNHLYFYWYRQILGQKVEFLVSFYNNEISEKSEIFDDQFSVERPDGSNFTLKIRSTKLEDSAMYFCASSEWGQSTGYTFGSGTRLTVV.

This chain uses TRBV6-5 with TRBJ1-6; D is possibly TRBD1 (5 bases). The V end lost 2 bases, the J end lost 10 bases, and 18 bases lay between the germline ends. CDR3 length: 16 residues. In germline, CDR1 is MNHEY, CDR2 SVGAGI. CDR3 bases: TGTGCCAGCAGTTACGCAGGGCCGACCACCGGCTCACCCCTCCACTTT. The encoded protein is CASSYAGPTTGSPLHF.

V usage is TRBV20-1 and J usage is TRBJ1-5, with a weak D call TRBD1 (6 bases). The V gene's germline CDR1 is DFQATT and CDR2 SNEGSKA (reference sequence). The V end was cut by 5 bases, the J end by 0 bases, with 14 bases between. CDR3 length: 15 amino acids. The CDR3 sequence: CSASPHRDSNQPQHF. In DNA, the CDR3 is TGCAGTGCTTCACCCCACAGGGATAGCAATCAGCCCCAGCATTTT.

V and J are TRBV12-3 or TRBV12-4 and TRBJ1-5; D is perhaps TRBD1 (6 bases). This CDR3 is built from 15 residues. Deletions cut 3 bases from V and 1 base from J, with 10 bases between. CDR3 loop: CASSFRGRSNQPQHF. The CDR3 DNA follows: TGTGCCAGCAGTTTCAGGGGCAGGAGCAATCAGCCCCAGCATTTT.

The CDR3 DNA is TGCAGCGTTGGGGGGAGGGCGAACACTGAAGCTTTCTTT. Translating gives CSVGGRANTEAFF. This rearrangement joins TRBV29-1 to TRBJ1-1; maybe TRBD1 (5 bases). Germline V gene data show CDR1 as SQVTM and CDR2 as ANQGSEA. V shed 4 bases and J shed 1 base, with 10 bases lying between them. The CDR3 extends over 13 amino acids.

CDR3 loop: CATSRGRLYRADQETQYF. The CDR3 DNA reads as TGTGCCACCAGCAGAGGAAGGCTGTACAGGGCAGATCAAGAGACCCAGTACTTC. The chain links TRBV15 to TRBJ2-5, with D perhaps matching TRBD1 (6 bases). V gave up 1 base and J gave up 2 bases, with 20 bases separating them. The CDR3 loop spans 18 amino acids. Germline CDR1 reads LNHNV; CDR2 reads YYDKDF (reference sequence).

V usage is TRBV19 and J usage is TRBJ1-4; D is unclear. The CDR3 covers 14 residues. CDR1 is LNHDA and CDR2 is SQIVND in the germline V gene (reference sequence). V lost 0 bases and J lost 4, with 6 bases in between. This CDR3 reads CASSIEALNEKLFF. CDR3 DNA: TGTGCCAGTAGTATAGAGGCTCTTAATGAAAAACTGTTTTTT.

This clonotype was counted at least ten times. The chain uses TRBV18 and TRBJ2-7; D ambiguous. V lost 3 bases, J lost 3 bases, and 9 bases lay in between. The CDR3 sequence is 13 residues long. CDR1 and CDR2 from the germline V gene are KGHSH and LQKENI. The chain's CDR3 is CASSPFWDYEQYF. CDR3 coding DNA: TGTGCCAGCTCACCCTTCTGGGACTACGAGCAGTACTTC.

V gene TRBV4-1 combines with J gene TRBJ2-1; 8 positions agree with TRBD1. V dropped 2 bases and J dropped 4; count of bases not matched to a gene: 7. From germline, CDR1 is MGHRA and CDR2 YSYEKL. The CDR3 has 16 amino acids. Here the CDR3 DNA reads TGCGCCAGCAGCCAAAGGACAGGGCTAAAATACAATGAGCAGTTCTTC. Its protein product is CASSQRTGLKYNEQFF.

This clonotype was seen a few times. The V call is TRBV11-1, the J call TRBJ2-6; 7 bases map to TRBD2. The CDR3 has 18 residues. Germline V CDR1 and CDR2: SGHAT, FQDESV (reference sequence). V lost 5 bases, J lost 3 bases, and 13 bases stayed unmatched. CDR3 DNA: TGTGCCAGCAGCCCCTTGTGGGAGGGAAGGATTGGGGCCAACGTCCTGACTTTC. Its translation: CASSPLWEGRIGANVLTF.

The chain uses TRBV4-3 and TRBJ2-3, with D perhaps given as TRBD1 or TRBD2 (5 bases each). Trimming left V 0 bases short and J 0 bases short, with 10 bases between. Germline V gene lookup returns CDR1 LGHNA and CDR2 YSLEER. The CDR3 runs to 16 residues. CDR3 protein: CASSQDLGPSTDTQYF. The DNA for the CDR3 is TGCGCCAGCAGCCAAGATCTGGGACCGAGCACAGATACGCAGTATTTT.

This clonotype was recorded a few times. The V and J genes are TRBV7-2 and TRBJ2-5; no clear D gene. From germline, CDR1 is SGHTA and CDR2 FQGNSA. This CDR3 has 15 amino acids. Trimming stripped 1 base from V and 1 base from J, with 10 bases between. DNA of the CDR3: TGTGCCAGCAGCTTAGGCGGCAAAACCCAAGAGACCCAGTACTTC. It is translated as CASSLGGKTQETQYF.

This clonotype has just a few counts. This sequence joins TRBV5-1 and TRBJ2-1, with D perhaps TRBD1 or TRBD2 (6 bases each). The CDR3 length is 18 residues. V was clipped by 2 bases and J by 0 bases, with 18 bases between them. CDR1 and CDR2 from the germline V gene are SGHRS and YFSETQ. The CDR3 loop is CASSFPGEGGGSYNEQFF. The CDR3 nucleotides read TGCGCCAGCAGCTTCCCAGGAGAAGGGGGAGGCTCCTACAATGAGCAGTTCTTC. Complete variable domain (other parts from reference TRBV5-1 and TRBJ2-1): KAGVTQTPRYLIKTRGQQVTLSCSPISGHRSVSWYQQTPGQGLQFLFEYFSETQRNKGNFPGRFSGRQFSNSRSEMNVSTLELGDSALYLCASSFPGEGGGSYNEQFFGPGTRLTVL.

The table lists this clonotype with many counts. CDR3 DNA: TGTGCCAGCAGTTTTTTGGTGGACGCAAGGGAAAAACTGTTTTTT. Translation: CASSFLVDAREKLFF. The V and J genes are TRBV12-3 or TRBV12-4 and TRBJ1-4; D call uncertain. There are 15 residues in the CDR3. Trimming removed 3 bases from V and 8 bases from J, with 16 bases in between.